Listed below are T cell receptor beta chains from one sample, sequenced in a study of T cells in Graves' hyperthyroidism and ophthalmopathy. TCRdb reprocessed the multiplex PCR reads via MiXCR and lists one record per CDR3 protein. This table holds about 250,000 distinct CDR3 sequences, about 20% found once. Input material: blood. These receptors were obtained from a man aged 25-45 years with Graves' ophthalmopathy. The CDR3 runs from the conserved cysteine through the conserved F or W. Fields, in order: clone size, D gene, J gene, V gene, CDR3 protein, CDR3 DNA. A D gene is named only where the DNA matches it firmly. Size values are once, few and many counts, or a class for expanded clones, and some rows have none.

size: few; D: .; J: TRBJ2-2; V: TRBV27; CDR3: CASSLGDTSGELFF; DNA: TGTGCCAGCAGTTTAGGGGACACCTCCGGGGAGCTGTTTTTT
size: .; D: .; J: TRBJ2-4; V: TRBV28; CDR3: CASSFEHGNIQYF; DNA: TGTGCCAGCAGTTTCGAACACGGGAACATTCAGTACTTC
size: many; D: .; J: TRBJ2-7; V: TRBV28; CDR3: CASSGQTGSEQYF; DNA: TGTGCCAGCAGTGGGCAGACCGGGAGCGAGCAGTACTTC
size: many; D: TRBD1; J: TRBJ1-5; V: TRBV3-1; CDR3: CASSQGQGQPQHF; DNA: TGTGCCAGCAGCCAAGGACAGGGCCAGCCCCAGCATTTT
size: few; D: TRBD1; J: TRBJ1-3; V: TRBV19; CDR3: CASSTRDRYSGNTIYF; DNA: TGTGCCAGTAGTACCCGGGACAGATACTCTGGAAACACCATATATTTT
size: many; D: .; J: TRBJ1-3; V: TRBV3-1; CDR3: CASSPTVTGNTIYF; DNA: TGTGCCAGCAGCCCTACAGTGACCGGAAACACCATATATTTT
size: once; D: .; J: TRBJ2-1; V: TRBV12-3/TRBV12-4; CDR3: CASKLNNEQFF; DNA: TGTGCCAGCAAATTGAACAATGAGCAGTTCTTC
size: few; D: .; J: TRBJ1-3; V: TRBV20-1; CDR3: CSATPQGRSGNTIYF; DNA: TGCAGTGCTACTCCTCAGGGGCGGTCGGGAAACACCATATATTTT
size: many; D: .; J: TRBJ1-5; V: TRBV20-1; CDR3: CSARGPGPGGNQPQHF; DNA: TGCAGTGCTAGAGGACCGGGGCCAGGGGGCAATCAGCCCCAGCATTTT
size: few; D: .; J: TRBJ2-3; V: TRBV18; CDR3: CASCQIGTSTDTQYF; DNA: TGTGCCAGCTGTCAAATCGGGACCAGCACAGATACGCAGTATTTT
size: few; D: TRBD1; J: TRBJ1-2; V: TRBV30; CDR3: CAWMGQGFGGYTF; DNA: TGTGCCTGGATGGGACAGGGTTTTGGAGGCTACACCTTC
size: .; D: TRBD1; J: TRBJ1-4; V: TRBV4-1; CDR3: CASSQAVRQGARKLFF; DNA: TGCGCCAGCAGCCAAGCAGTGAGACAGGGGGCGCGGAAACTGTTTTTT
size: few; D: .; J: TRBJ2-2; V: TRBV12-5; CDR3: CASGSRGANTGELFF; DNA: TGTGCTAGTGGTTCCAGGGGCGCGAACACCGGGGAGCTGTTTTTT
size: .; D: TRBD1; J: TRBJ2-7; V: TRBV13; CDR3: CASSLTGQGVYEQYF; DNA: TGTGCCAGCAGCTTAACGGGACAGGGGGTTTACGAGCAGTACTTC
size: few; D: .; J: TRBJ1-3; V: TRBV20-1; CDR3: CSARGGVGNTIYF; DNA: TGCAGTGCTAGGGGAGGCGTCGGAAACACCATATATTTT
size: few; D: TRBD1; J: TRBJ2-5; V: TRBV5-1; CDR3: CASSYRDSQETQYF; DNA: TGCGCCAGCAGCTACCGGGACAGTCAAGAGACCCAGTACTTC
size: many; D: .; J: TRBJ2-7; V: TRBV6-1; CDR3: CASSEQGQAYEQYF; DNA: TGTGCCAGCAGTGAACAGGGGCAGGCCTACGAGCAGTACTTC
size: few; D: .; J: TRBJ2-2; V: TRBV3-1; CDR3: CANSRPGELFF; DNA: TGTGCCAACAGCCGACCCGGGGAGCTGTTTTTT
size: .; D: .; J: TRBJ2-4; V: TRBV6-6; CDR3: CASSYSTRKGKEENIQYF; DNA: TGTGCCAGCAGTTACTCCACTAGGAAAGGAAAGGAGGAAAACATTCAGTACTTC
size: few; D: .; J: TRBJ1-1; V: TRBV20-1; CDR3: CSATPRSGTEAFF; DNA: TGCAGTGCCACCCCTAGGTCAGGCACTGAAGCTTTCTTT
size: .; D: .; J: TRBJ2-3; V: TRBV28; CDR3: CASSQSLSTDTQYF; DNA: TGTGCCAGCAGCCAGAGCCTTAGCACAGATACGCAGTATTTT
size: few; D: TRBD2; J: TRBJ2-5; V: TRBV4-1; CDR3: CASSQDSGGETQYF; DNA: TGCGCCAGCAGCCAAGATTCGGGAGGCGAGACCCAGTACTTC
size: .; D: TRBD1; J: TRBJ2-4; V: TRBV28; CDR3: CASRGAGGTKNIQYF; DNA: TGTGCCAGCAGAGGGGCAGGGGGTACCAAAAACATTCAGTACTTC
size: few; D: TRBD1; J: TRBJ1-1; V: TRBV7-3; CDR3: CASSRDSTSNTEAFF; DNA: TGTGCCAGCAGCCGGGACAGCACTTCGAACACTGAAGCTTTCTTT
size: few; D: .; J: TRBJ2-7; V: TRBV6-2/TRBV6-3; CDR3: CASRTAYEQYF; DNA: TGTGCCAGTCGAACTGCGTACGAGCAGTACTTC
size: few; D: .; J: TRBJ2-2; V: TRBV5-1; CDR3: CASSHPASTGELFF; DNA: TGCGCCAGCAGCCACCCGGCTAGCACCGGGGAGCTGTTTTTT
size: many; D: TRBD1; J: TRBJ2-2; V: TRBV20-1; CDR3: CSATSSGGADTGELFF; DNA: TGCAGTGCTACCTCCTCAGGGGGCGCTGACACCGGGGAGCTGTTTTTT
size: .; D: TRBD1; J: TRBJ1-2; V: TRBV2; CDR3: CASRPGTGGGYTF; DNA: TGTGCCAGCAGGCCCGGGACAGGGGGGGGCTACACCTTC
size: many; D: .; J: TRBJ2-5; V: TRBV20-1; CDR3: CSVDRGRETQYF; DNA: TGCAGTGTGGATCGAGGGAGAGAGACCCAGTACTTC
size: once; D: TRBD1; J: TRBJ2-1; V: TRBV9; CDR3: CASSVREDRGPFDEQFF; DNA: TGTGCCAGCAGCGTACGCGAGGACAGGGGGCCGTTCGATGAGCAGTTCTTC
size: .; D: TRBD2; J: TRBJ2-1; V: TRBV5-1; CDR3: CASSLRVASGRSYNEQFF; DNA: TGCGCCAGCAGCTTGAGAGTGGCTAGCGGGAGGTCCTACAATGAGCAGTTCTTC
size: few; D: .; J: TRBJ2-4; V: TRBV11-3; CDR3: CASSFKNIQYF; DNA: TGTGCCAGCAGCTTCAAAAACATTCAGTACTTC
size: once; D: TRBD2; J: TRBJ2-1; V: TRBV6-4; CDR3: CATARSASGSYNEQFF; DNA: TGTGCCACCGCTAGATCGGCTAGCGGGTCCTACAATGAGCAGTTCTTC
size: many; D: .; J: TRBJ2-1; V: TRBV7-2; CDR3: CASSLGTTQNEQFF; DNA: TGTGCCAGCAGCTTAGGGACGACTCAAAATGAGCAGTTCTTC
size: few; D: .; J: TRBJ2-5; V: TRBV10-1; CDR3: CASSADPQETQYF; DNA: TGCGCCAGCAGTGCGGACCCCCAAGAGACCCAGTACTTC
size: few; D: TRBD1; J: TRBJ2-2; V: TRBV4-1; CDR3: CASSPSGQGGTGELFF; DNA: TGCGCCAGCAGCCCGAGTGGACAGGGGGGGACCGGGGAGCTGTTTTTT
size: .; D: .; J: TRBJ2-3; V: TRBV29-1; CDR3: CSVSQGLGTDTQYF; DNA: TGCAGCGTTTCGCAGGGTCTTGGCACAGATACGCAGTATTTT
size: few; D: .; J: TRBJ1-5; V: TRBV18; CDR3: CASSPPRGWPQHF; DNA: TGTGCCAGCTCACCACCACGAGGGTGGCCCCAGCATTTT
size: .; D: TRBD2; J: TRBJ2-1; V: TRBV20-1; CDR3: CSAKSYGLAGGFNEQFF; DNA: TGCAGTGCGAAATCATATGGACTAGCGGGAGGTTTCAATGAGCAGTTCTTC
size: few; D: TRBD1; J: TRBJ1-5; V: TRBV6-1; CDR3: CASILQGGGFGQPQHF; DNA: TGTGCCAGCATTCTACAGGGGGGGGGATTCGGTCAGCCCCAGCATTTT
size: .; D: .; J: TRBJ1-6; V: TRBV6-1; CDR3: CASSEVDKVSPLHF; DNA: TGTGCCAGCAGTGAAGTAGATAAGGTTTCACCCCTCCACTTT
size: .; D: .; J: TRBJ2-1; V: TRBV7-6; CDR3: CASSPSRGAYNEQFF; DNA: TGTGCCAGCAGCCCAAGCCGGGGAGCATACAATGAGCAGTTCTTC
size: many; D: .; J: TRBJ2-6; V: TRBV6-1; CDR3: CASSEIPGSGANVLTF; DNA: TGTGCCAGCAGTGAAATCCCGGGCTCTGGGGCCAACGTCCTGACTTTC
size: many; D: .; J: TRBJ1-1; V: TRBV18; CDR3: CASSPGLQNTEAFF; DNA: TGTGCCAGCTCACCGGGACTTCAGAACACTGAAGCTTTCTTT
size: many; D: TRBD1; J: TRBJ2-3; V: TRBV24-1; CDR3: CATSDTTGVDTQYF; DNA: TGTGCCACCAGTGATACGACAGGGGTCGATACGCAGTATTTT
size: .; D: TRBD2; J: TRBJ2-3; V: TRBV7-2; CDR3: CASSSPFLAGAGFSTDTQYF; DNA: TGTGCCAGCAGCTCTCCCTTCCTAGCGGGAGCAGGCTTTAGCACAGATACGCAGTATTTT
size: once; D: .; J: TRBJ2-7; V: TRBV10-3; CDR3: CAIRRDLAYEQYF; DNA: TGTGCCATACGCAGGGATCTTGCCTACGAGCAGTACTTC
size: once; D: .; J: TRBJ1-1; V: TRBV20-1; CDR3: CSAAGDRNTEAFF; DNA: TGCAGTGCTGCCGGAGACAGGAACACTGAAGCTTTCTTT
size: many; D: TRBD2; J: TRBJ2-7; V: TRBV2; CDR3: CASRSGGSSYEQYF; DNA: TGTGCCAGCAGGAGCGGGGGCAGCTCCTACGAGCAGTACTTC
size: few; D: .; J: TRBJ1-1; V: TRBV15; CDR3: CATSRGALNTEAFF; DNA: TGTGCCACCAGCAGAGGAGCTCTGAACACTGAAGCTTTCTTT
size: few; D: .; J: TRBJ1-5; V: TRBV28; CDR3: CASSFSPGISNQPQHF; DNA: TGTGCCAGCAGTTTCAGCCCGGGGATTAGCAATCAGCCCCAGCATTTT
size: .; D: .; J: TRBJ1-1; V: TRBV2; CDR3: CASSDSGSGYMNTEAFF; DNA: TGTGCCAGCAGTGATTCCGGGTCCGGGTACATGAACACTGAAGCTTTCTTT
size: few; D: TRBD1; J: TRBJ2-7; V: TRBV24-1; CDR3: CATSDFQTGSYEQYF; DNA: TGTGCCACCAGTGATTTCCAGACAGGGTCCTACGAGCAGTACTTC
size: few; D: .; J: TRBJ2-3; V: TRBV7-9; CDR3: CASNGDWSSTDTQYF; DNA: TGTGCCAGCAACGGGGACTGGAGTAGCACAGATACGCAGTATTTT
size: many; D: .; J: TRBJ1-1; V: TRBV3-1; CDR3: CASSHSRTTEAFF; DNA: TGTGCCAGCAGCCATTCCAGGACCACTGAAGCTTTCTTT
size: many; D: TRBD2; J: TRBJ2-1; V: TRBV12-3/TRBV12-4; CDR3: CASSSQRAGEQFF; DNA: TGTGCCAGCAGTTCCCAACGAGCGGGAGAGCAGTTCTTC
size: .; D: .; J: TRBJ1-1; V: TRBV18; CDR3: CASSETRDTEAFF; DNA: TGTGCCAGCTCAGAGACAAGAGACACTGAAGCTTTCTTT
size: few; D: .; J: TRBJ2-7; V: TRBV11-2; CDR3: CASSFVPPGYEQYF; DNA: TGTGCCAGCAGCTTCGTCCCCCCAGGGTACGAGCAGTACTTC